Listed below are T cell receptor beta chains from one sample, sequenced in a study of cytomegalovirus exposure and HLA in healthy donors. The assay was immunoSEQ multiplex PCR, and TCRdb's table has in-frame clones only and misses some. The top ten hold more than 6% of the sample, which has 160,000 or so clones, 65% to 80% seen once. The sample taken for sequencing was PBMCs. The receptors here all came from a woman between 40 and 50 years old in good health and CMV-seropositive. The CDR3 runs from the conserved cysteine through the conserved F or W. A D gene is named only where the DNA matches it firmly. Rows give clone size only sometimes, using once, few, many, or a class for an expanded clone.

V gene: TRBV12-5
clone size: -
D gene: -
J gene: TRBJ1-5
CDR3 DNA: TGTGCTAGTGGTACCGGGGGAAATAGCAATCAGCCCCAGCATTTT
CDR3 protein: CASGTGGNSNQPQHF

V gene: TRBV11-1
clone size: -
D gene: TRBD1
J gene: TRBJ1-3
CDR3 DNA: TGTGCCAGCAGCTCTCCGGGACAGGGAACTGGAAACACCATATATTTT
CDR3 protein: CASSSPGQGTGNTIYF

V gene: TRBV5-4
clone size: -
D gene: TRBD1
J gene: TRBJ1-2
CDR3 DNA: TGTGCCAGCAGCTTGGTGCAGGGGGCGTTTTATGGCTACACCTTC
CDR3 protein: CASSLVQGAFYGYTF

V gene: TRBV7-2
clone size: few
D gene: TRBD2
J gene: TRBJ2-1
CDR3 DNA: TGTGCCAGCAGCTCGAGCGGGGGCTACAATGAGCAGTTCTTC
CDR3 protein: CASSSSGGYNEQFF

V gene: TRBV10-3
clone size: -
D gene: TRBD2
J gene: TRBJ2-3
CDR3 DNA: TGTGCCACGACTAGCGGGGAACCAGATACGCAGTATTTT
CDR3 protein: CATTSGEPDTQYF

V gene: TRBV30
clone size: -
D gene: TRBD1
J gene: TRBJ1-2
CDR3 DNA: TGTGCCTGGAGTGCAGGACAGGGGGCGCATGGCTACACCTTC
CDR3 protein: CAWSAGQGAHGYTF

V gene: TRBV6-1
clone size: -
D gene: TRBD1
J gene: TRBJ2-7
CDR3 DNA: TGTGCCAGCAGTGAAGATGGAACTAGACAGGGCCCCTACGAGCAGTACTTC
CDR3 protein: CASSEDGTRQGPYEQYF

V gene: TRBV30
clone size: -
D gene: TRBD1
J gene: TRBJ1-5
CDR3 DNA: TGTGCCTGGAGGGAGAGGGGACAGCTTAGCAATCAGCCCCAGCATTTT
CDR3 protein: CAWRERGQLSNQPQHF

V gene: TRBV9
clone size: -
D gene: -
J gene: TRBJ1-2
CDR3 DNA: TGTGCCAGCAGCAGGGGAGGGGTTTTAGGCTACACCTTC
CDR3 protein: CASSRGGVLGYTF

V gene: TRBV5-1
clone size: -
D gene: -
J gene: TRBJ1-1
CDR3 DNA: TGCGCCAGCAGCTTAGGGGGGAACACTGAAGCTTTCTTT
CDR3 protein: CASSLGGNTEAFF

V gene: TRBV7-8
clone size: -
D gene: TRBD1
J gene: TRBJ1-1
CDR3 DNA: TGTGCCAGCAGCCGGCGGGACAGCCCAACTGAAGCTTTCTTT
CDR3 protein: CASSRRDSPTEAFF

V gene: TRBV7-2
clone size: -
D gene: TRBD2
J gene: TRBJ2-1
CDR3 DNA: TGTGCCAGCCGCGCTAGCGGGGGATACAATGAGCAGTTCTTC
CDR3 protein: CASRASGGYNEQFF

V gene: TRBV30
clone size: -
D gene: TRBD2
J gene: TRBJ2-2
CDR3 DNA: TGTGCCTGGATCCGCGGGGGGCAAACCGGGGAGCTGTTTTTT
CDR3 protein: CAWIRGGQTGELFF

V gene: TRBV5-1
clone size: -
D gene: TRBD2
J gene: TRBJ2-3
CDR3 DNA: TGCGCCAGCAGCCCCCCAAAAGCGGGGGGGGGTTTCACAGATATGCAGTATTTT
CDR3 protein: CASSPPKAGGGFTDMQYF

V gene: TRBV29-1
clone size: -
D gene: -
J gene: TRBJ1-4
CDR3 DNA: TGCAGCGTTGAGAACGGTGAAAAACTGTTTTTT
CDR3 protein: CSVENGEKLFF

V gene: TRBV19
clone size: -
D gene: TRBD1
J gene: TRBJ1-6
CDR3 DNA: TGTGCCAGTACTCCGGACAGGGGGCGGTCACCCCTCCACTTT
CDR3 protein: CASTPDRGRSPLHF

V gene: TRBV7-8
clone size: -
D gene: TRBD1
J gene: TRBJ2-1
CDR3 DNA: TGTGCCAGCAGCAAAGTAGGGGGCGATGAGCAGTTCTTC
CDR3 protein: CASSKVGGDEQFF

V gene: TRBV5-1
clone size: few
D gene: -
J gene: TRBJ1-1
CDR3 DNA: TGCGCCAGCAGCTTGGGGGGCGGGACCGACAAAGCTTTCTTT
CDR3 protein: CASSLGGGTDKAFF

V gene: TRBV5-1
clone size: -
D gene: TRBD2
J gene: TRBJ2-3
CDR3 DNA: TGCGCCAGCAGCTTGGCCGCGGGGGGTGGCGCAGATACGCAGTATTTT
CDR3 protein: CASSLAAGGGADTQYF

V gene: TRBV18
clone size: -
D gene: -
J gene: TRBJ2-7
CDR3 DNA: TGTGCCAGCTCACCAGTGACGGGGAGCTCCTACGAGCAGTACTTC
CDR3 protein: CASSPVTGSSYEQYF

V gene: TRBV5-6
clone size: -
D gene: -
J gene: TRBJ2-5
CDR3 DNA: TGTGCCAGCAGCGGGGGCGTACTTACTCAAGAGACCCAGTACTTC
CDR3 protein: CASSGGVLTQETQYF

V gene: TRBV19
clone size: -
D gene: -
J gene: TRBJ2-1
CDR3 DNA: TGTGCCAGTAGTCGTAGTGGCGGGACAGCTAATGAGCAGTTCTTC
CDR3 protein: CASSRSGGTANEQFF

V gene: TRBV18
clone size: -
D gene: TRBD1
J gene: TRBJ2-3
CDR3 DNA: TGTGCCAGCTCACCAAATCGGCCAGGGGGTGGTACAGATACGCAGTATTTT
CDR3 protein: CASSPNRPGGGTDTQYF